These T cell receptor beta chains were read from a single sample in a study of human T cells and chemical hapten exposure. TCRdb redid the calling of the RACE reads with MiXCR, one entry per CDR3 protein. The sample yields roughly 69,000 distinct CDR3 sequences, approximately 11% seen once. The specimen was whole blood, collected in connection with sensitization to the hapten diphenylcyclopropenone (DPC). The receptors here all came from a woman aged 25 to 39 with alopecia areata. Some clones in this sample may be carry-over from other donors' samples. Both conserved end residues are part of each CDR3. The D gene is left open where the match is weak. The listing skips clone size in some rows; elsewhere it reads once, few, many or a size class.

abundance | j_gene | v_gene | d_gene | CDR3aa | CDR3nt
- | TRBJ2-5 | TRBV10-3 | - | CAISDQQSSQETQYF | TGTGCCATCAGTGATCAACAGTCTTCCCAAGAGACCCAGTACTTC
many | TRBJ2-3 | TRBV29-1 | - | CSVDRGDGRGDTQYF | TGCAGCGTTGATCGTGGCGACGGCAGAGGGGATACGCAGTATTTT
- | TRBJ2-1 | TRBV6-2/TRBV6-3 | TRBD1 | CASSTGTGQFF | TGTGCCAGTTCAACCGGGACAGGGCAGTTCTTC
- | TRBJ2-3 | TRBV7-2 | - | CASSLDNSGLTDTQYF | TGTGCCAGCAGCTTAGATAACAGCGGGCTAACAGATACGCAGTATTTT
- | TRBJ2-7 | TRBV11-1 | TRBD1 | CASSLSSLGTGIYGEQYF | TGTGCCAGCAGCCTTAGCTCACTCGGGACAGGGATATACGGCGAGCAGTACTTC
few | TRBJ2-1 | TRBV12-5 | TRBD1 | CASAGQGANEQFF | TGTGCTAGTGCGGGACAGGGCGCGAATGAGCAGTTCTTC
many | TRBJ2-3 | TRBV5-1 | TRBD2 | CASRPASGGSTDTQYF | TGCGCCAGCAGACCAGCCAGCGGGGGTAGCACAGATACGCAGTATTTT
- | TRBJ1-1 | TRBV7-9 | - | CASSTREVTEAFF | TGTGCCAGCAGCACTAGAGAGGTCACTGAAGCTTTCTTT
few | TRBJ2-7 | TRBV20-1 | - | CSAKQVTYEQYF | TGCAGTGCAAAACAGGTTACCTACGAGCAGTACTTC
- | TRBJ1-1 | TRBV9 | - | CASSPTTGSEAFF | TGTGCCAGCAGCCCAACCACGGGCTCTGAAGCTTTCTTT
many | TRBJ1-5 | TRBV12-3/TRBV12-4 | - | CASSFGPNQPQHF | TGTGCCAGCAGTTTTGGTCCTAATCAGCCCCAGCATTTT
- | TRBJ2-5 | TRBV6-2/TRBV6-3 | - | CASSYRERARTWTQETQYF | TGTGCCAGCAGTTACCGAGAACGGGCCCGGACCTGGACTCAAGAGACCCAGTACTTC